This is a list of T cell receptor beta chains from one sample in a study of HIV-infected patients and healthy controls. TCRdb redid the calling of the 5' RACE reads with MiXCR, one entry per CDR3 protein. This sample yields roughly 18,000 distinct CDR3 sequences, of which about 8.7% are seen a single time; about 20% belongs to the top ten. Sequencing was performed on blood, taken during antiretroviral therapy. These TCRs come from an adult with HIV infection. CDR3s include the opening cysteine and the closing phenylalanine or tryptophan. A D gene is named only where the DNA matches it firmly. Expanded clones get a size class; other rows say once, few or many, or leave the size out.

>TRBD1|TRBJ1-2|TRBV28|many
CASSSTGRYTF
TGTGCCAGCAGTTCGACAGGGCGCTACACCTTC
>-|TRBJ1-5|TRBV28|medium-sized
CASSLNQAPYSNQPQHF
TGTGCCAGCAGTTTAAATCAGGCCCCCTATAGCAATCAGCCCCAGCATTTT
>TRBD1|TRBJ1-2|TRBV27|many
CASTSSGAGGDGYTF
TGTGCCAGCACCTCCAGCGGGGCAGGGGGAGATGGCTACACCTTC
>TRBD2|TRBJ2-4|TRBV7-8|medium-sized
CASSSVTSGVSIAKNIQYF
TGTGCCAGCAGCTCCGTGACTAGCGGAGTCTCTATAGCCAAAAACATTCAGTACTTC
>-|TRBJ2-1|TRBV7-2|many
CASSLSRVTQFF
TGTGCCAGCAGCTTATCTCGGGTAACCCAGTTCTTC
>-|TRBJ2-2|TRBV6-5|few
CASSYRRNTGELFF
TGTGCCAGCAGTTATAGGAGAAACACCGGGGAGCTGTTTTTT
>TRBD2|TRBJ2-1|TRBV27|many
CASRLAGGPQFF
TGTGCCAGCAGACTAGCGGGAGGGCCTCAGTTCTTC
>-|TRBJ2-2|TRBV28|many
CASSLDTGELFF
TGTGCCAGCAGTCTAGACACCGGGGAGCTGTTTTTT
>-|TRBJ1-1|TRBV10-2|medium-sized
CASSVQDYTEAFF
TGCGCCAGCAGTGTTCAGGATTACACTGAAGCTTTCTTT
>-|TRBJ2-1|TRBV12-3/TRBV12-4|-
CASSPRDPYNEQFF
TGTGCCAGCAGTCCCAGGGACCCTTACAATGAGCAGTTCTTC
>-|TRBJ1-1|TRBV7-9|many
CASSTTENTEAFF
TGTGCCAGCAGCACGACAGAGAACACTGAAGCTTTCTTT
>-|TRBJ1-1|TRBV5-8|many
CASYVAAMGTEAFF
TGTGCCAGCTATGTGGCAGCAATGGGCACTGAAGCTTTCTTT
>-|TRBJ1-1|TRBV7-2|many
CASKQGLSTEAFF
TGTGCCAGCAAACAGGGTCTGAGTACTGAAGCTTTCTTT
>-|TRBJ1-5|TRBV28|few
CASSLRWEANQPQHF
TGTGCCAGCAGTTTAAGATGGGAGGCCAATCAGCCCCAGCATTTT
>-|TRBJ2-7|TRBV27|many
CASSLSSRYEQYF
TGTGCCAGCAGTTTATCGAGCAGGTACGAGCAGTACTTC
>TRBD2|TRBJ2-7|TRBV6-4|many
CASSVTAGADEQYF
TGTGCCAGCAGTGTAACAGCGGGGGCAGACGAGCAGTACTTC
>-|TRBJ2-7|TRBV6-5|medium-sized
CASGLGASSYEQYF
TGTGCCAGCGGCCTAGGGGCGAGCTCCTACGAGCAGTACTTC
>-|TRBJ1-1|TRBV5-4|many
CASFHWGGVNTEAFF
TGTGCCAGCTTTCATTGGGGCGGCGTGAACACTGAAGCTTTCTTT
>-|TRBJ1-3|TRBV2|many
CASKDVNSGNTIYF
TGTGCCAGCAAGGACGTTAACTCTGGAAACACCATATATTTT
>TRBD1|TRBJ1-1|TRBV7-9|many
CASSLTGTGLSAFF
TGTGCCAGCAGCTTAACCGGGACAGGGCTTTCAGCTTTCTTT
>-|TRBJ1-1|TRBV2|medium-sized
CASSEALLGEAFF
TGTGCCAGCAGTGAAGCGCTTCTGGGTGAAGCTTTCTTT
>-|TRBJ1-1|TRBV30|many
CAWSHGTANTEAFF
TGTGCCTGGAGTCATGGGACCGCAAACACTGAAGCTTTCTTT
>TRBD2|TRBJ2-5|TRBV13|many
CASSLLAGVETQYF
TGTGCCAGCAGCCTACTAGCGGGGGTGGAGACCCAGTACTTC
>TRBD1|TRBJ1-1|TRBV20-1|many
CSARDDRTGDTEAFF
TGCAGTGCTAGAGATGACAGGACAGGGGACACTGAAGCTTTCTTT
>TRBD1|TRBJ1-4|TRBV6-5|many
CASSRTGEREKLFF
TGTGCCAGCAGCCGGACAGGGGAGCGGGAAAAACTGTTTTTT
>-|TRBJ2-2|TRBV3-1|many
CASSQEFRAELFF
TGTGCCAGCAGCCAAGAATTTCGGGCCGAGCTGTTTTTT
>-|TRBJ2-3|TRBV28|many
CASIPLGRVGTDTQYF
TGTGCCAGCATCCCATTAGGCAGGGTGGGGACAGATACGCAGTATTTT
>TRBD2|TRBJ2-5|TRBV7-2|many
CASSLSGGSWETQYF
TGTGCCAGCAGCTTATCAGGCGGGAGTTGGGAGACCCAGTACTTC
>-|TRBJ1-1|TRBV7-8|many
CASSAGQSYTEAFF
TGTGCCAGCAGCGCAGGACAGTCTTACACTGAAGCTTTCTTT
>-|TRBJ2-3|TRBV6-2/TRBV6-3|many
CASSYFRAGTDTQYF
TGTGCCAGCAGTTACTTCCGTGCAGGCACAGATACGCAGTATTTT